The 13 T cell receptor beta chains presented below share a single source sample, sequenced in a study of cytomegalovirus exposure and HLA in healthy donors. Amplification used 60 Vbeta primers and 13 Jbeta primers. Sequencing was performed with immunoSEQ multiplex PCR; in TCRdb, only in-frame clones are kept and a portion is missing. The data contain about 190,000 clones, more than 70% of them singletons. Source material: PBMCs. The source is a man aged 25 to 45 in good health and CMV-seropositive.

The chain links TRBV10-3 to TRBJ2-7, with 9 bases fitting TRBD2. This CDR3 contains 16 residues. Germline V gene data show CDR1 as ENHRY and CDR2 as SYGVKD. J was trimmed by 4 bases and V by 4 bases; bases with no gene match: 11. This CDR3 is CAISGSRGTSLYEQYF. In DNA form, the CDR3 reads TGTGCCATCAGTGGAAGCCGTGGGACTAGCTTATACGAGCAGTACTTC.

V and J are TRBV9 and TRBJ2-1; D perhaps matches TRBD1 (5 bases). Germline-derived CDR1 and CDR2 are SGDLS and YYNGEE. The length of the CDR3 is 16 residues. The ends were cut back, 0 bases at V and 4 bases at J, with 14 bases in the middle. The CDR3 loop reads CASSVAAGIGYNEQFF. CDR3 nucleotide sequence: TGTGCCAGCAGCGTAGCGGCAGGGATAGGGTACAATGAGCAGTTCTTC.

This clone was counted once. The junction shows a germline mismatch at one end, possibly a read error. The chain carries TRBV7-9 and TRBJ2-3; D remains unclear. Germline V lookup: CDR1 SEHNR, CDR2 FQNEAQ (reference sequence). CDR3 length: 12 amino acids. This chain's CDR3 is CSSSPGTDTQYF. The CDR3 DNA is TGTTCCAGCAGCCCCGGCACAGATACGCAGTATTTT.

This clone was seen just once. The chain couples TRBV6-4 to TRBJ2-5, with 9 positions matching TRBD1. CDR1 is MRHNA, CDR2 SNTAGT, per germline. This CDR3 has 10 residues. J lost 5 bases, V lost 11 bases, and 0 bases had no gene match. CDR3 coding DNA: TGTGCCGGACAGGGGGAGACCCAGTACTTC. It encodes CAGQGETQYF.

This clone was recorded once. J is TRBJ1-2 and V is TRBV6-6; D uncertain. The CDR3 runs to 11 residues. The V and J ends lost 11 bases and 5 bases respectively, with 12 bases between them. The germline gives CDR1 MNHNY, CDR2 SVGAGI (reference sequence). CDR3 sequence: CALRETYGYTF. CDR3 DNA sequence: TGTGCCCTTAGGGAGACATATGGCTACACCTTC.

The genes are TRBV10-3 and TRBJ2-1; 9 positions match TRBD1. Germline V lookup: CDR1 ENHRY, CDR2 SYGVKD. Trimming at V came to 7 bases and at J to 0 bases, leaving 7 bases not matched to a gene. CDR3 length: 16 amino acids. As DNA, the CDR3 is TGTGCCATCAAGGGTGGGACAGGGATCTCCTACAATGAGCAGTTCTTC. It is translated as CAIKGGTGISYNEQFF.

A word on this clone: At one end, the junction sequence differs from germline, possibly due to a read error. In DNA form, the CDR3 reads TGTTCCAGCAGCTCCACAGGGGGCCGGGTGGATGGCTACACCTTC. Translated: CSSSSTGGRVDGYTF. The rearrangement joins TRBV7-9 to TRBJ1-2, with TRBD1 matching over 9 bases. The CDR3 extends over 15 amino acids. Germline CDR1 reads SEHNR; CDR2 reads FQNEAQ (reference sequence).

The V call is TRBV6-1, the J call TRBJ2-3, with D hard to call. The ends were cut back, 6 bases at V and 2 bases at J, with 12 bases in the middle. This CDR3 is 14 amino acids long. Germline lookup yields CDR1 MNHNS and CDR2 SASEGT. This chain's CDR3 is CASSEIPHTDTQYF. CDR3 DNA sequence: TGTGCCAGCAGCGAAATTCCCCACACAGATACGCAGTATTTT.

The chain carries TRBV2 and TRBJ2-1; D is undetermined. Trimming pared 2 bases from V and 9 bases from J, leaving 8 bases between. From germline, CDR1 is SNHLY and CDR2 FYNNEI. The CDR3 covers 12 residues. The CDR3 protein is CASSESVTEQFF. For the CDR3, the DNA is TGTGCCAGCAGTGAAAGCGTCACTGAGCAGTTCTTC.

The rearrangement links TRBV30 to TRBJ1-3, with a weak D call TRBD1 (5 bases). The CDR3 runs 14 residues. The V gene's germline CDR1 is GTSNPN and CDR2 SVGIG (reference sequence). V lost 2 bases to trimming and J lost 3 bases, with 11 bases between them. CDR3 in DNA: TGTGCCTGGAGTAGCGGGGGAGTTGGAAACACCATATATTTT. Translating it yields CAWSSGGVGNTIYF.

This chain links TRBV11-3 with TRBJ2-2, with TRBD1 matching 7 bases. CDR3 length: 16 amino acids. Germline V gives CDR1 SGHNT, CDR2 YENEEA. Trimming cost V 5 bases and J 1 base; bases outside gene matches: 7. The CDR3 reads CASSNTGTVNTGELFF. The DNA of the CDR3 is TGTGCCAGCAGCAATACCGGGACAGTGAACACCGGGGAGCTGTTTTTT. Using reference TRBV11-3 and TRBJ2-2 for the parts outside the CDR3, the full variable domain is EAGVVQSPRYKIIEKKQPVAFWCNPISGHNTLYWYLQNLGQGPELLIRYENEEAVDDSQLPKDRFSAERLKGVDSTLKIQPAELGDSAVYLCASSNTGTVNTGELFFGEGSRLTVL.

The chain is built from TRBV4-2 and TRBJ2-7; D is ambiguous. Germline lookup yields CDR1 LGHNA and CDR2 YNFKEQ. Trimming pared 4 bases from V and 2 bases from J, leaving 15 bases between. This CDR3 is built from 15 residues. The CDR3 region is CASSPKAAKPYEQYF. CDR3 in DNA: TGTGCCAGCAGCCCGAAGGCGGCCAAACCCTACGAGCAGTACTTC.

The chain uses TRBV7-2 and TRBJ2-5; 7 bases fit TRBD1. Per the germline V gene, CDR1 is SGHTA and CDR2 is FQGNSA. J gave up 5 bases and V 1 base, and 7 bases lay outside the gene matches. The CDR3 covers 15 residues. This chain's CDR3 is CASSLDRGNGETQYF. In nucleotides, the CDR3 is TGTGCCAGCAGCTTAGACAGGGGAAATGGGGAGACCCAGTACTTC. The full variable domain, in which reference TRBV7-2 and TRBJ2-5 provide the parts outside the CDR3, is GAGVSQSPSNKVTEKGKDVELRCDPISGHTALYWYRQSLGQGLEFLIYFQGNSAPDKSGLPSDRFSAERTGGSVSTLTIQRTQQEDSAVYLCASSLDRGNGETQYFGPGTRLLVL.